This TCR beta chain was sequenced for a study of regulatory T cells in long-lasting Graves disease. Relying on iRepertoire HTBI primers and Arm-PCR of CDR3 regions, the team built TCR beta libraries. TCRdb re-called the multiplex PCR reads with MiXCR, one entry per CDR3 protein. Among around 500,000 distinct CDR3 sequences listed, roughly 14% were seen once. V lost 8 bases to trimming and J lost 0 bases, with 28 bases between them. The CDR3 has 19 residues. Time point indicated: newly diagnosed GD, antithyroid drugs for less than 3 months. The TCR library was prepared using RNA isolated from PBMCs. In addition, the sample was reused for a study of T cells in Graves' hyperthyroidism and ophthalmopathy.

The chain uses TRBV12-3 or TRBV12-4 and TRBJ1-2, with D possibly matching TRBD1 (6 bases). This receptor was identified in a man under 40 with Graves disease. Source: peripheral blood mononuclear cells (PBMCs), taken at new diagnosis, from a patient treated with antithyroid drugs. CDR3 nucleotides: TGTGCCAGCTCATCCCGAGGCCCCGCAGGGGTAGGGGCTAACTATGGCTACACCTTC. It codes for CASSSRGPAGVGANYGYTF.